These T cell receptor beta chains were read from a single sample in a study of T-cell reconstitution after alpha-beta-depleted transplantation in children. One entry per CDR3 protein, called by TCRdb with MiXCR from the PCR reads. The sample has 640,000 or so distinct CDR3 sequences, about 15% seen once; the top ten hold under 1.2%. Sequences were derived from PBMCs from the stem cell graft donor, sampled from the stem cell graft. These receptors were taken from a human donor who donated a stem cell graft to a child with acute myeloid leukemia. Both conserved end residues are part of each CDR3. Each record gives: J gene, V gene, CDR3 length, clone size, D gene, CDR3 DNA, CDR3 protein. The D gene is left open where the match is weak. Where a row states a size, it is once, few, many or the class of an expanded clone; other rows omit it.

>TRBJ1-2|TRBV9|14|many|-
TGTGCCAGCAGCGTAGGAGGGGATATAGATGGCTACACCTTC
CASSVGGDIDGYTF
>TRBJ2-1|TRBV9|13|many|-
TGTGCCAGCAGCGTAGTATCCTCAGGAGAGCAGTTCTTC
CASSVVSSGEQFF
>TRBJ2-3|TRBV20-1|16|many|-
TGCAGTGCTAGGTTACCGGGGAGAAGGGCAGCAGATACGCAGTATTTT
CSARLPGRRAADTQYF
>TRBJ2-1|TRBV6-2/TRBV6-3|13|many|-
TGTGCCTCAGCCGGGAGCTCCTACAATGAGCAGTTCTTC
CASAGSSYNEQFF
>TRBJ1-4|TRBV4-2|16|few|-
TGTGCCAGCAGCCGAGAGGGGAAATTAGGTAATGAAAAACTGTTTTTT
CASSREGKLGNEKLFF
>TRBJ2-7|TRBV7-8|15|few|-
TGTGCCAGCAGTTTCCGAGGAGAGCCCTCCTACGAGCAGTACTTC
CASSFRGEPSYEQYF
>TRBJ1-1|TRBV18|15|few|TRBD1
TGTGCCAGCTCACCACTCAGGGGGTCGCGGACTGAAGCTTTCTTT
CASSPLRGSRTEAFF
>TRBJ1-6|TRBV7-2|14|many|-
TGTGCCAGCAGCTTGGAGAGGGGGGGATCACCCCTCCACTTT
CASSLERGGSPLHF
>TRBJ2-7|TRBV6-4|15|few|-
TGTGCCAGCAGTGAGATTCGGACGGTCTGCTACGAGCAGTACTTC
CASSEIRTVCYEQYF
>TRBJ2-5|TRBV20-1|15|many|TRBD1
TGCAGTGCTCCGAGCAGGGGGCGGCCCCAAGAGACCCAGTACTTC
CSAPSRGRPQETQYF
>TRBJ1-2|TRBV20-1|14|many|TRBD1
TGCAGTGCTAGAGCCCCGAACAGGGGGCAAGGCTACACCTTC
CSARAPNRGQGYTF
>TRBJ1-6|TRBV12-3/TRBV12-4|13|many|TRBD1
TGTGCCAGCAGGGCGGACAGGGCTTCACCCCTCCACTTT
CASRADRASPLHF
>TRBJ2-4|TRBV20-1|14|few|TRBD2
TGCAGTGCTAGAAGGCTAGCGGGGAAAAACATTCAGTACTTC
CSARRLAGKNIQYF
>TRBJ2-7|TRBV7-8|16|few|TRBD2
TGTGCCAGCAGCTTAGGGGGTAGCGGGGCCCTTATTGAGCAGTACTTC
CASSLGGSGALIEQYF
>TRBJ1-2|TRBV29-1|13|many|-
TGCAGCGTTGAGGGGGGCAGGGACTATGGCTACACCTTC
CSVEGGRDYGYTF
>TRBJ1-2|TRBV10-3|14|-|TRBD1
TGTGCCATCAGTGCCCGGACAGGGGAAAATGGCTACACCTTC
CAISARTGENGYTF
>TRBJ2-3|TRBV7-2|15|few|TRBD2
TGTGCCAGCAGCCCCCCGGGAGGTGGCCGGAATACGCAGTATTTT
CASSPPGGGRNTQYF
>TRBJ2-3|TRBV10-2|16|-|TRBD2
TGCGCCAGCAGTGAGTCCGGGGGGGCGGGTACAGATACGCAGTATTTT
CASSESGGAGTDTQYF
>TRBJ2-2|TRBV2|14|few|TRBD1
TGTGCCAGAACGGGACAGGGGAGCACCGGGGAGCTGTTTTTT
CARTGQGSTGELFF
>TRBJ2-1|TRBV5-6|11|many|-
TGTGCCAGCATCTCCGTAGGTGAGCAGTTCTTC
CASISVGEQFF
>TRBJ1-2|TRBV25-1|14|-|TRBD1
TGTGCCAGCAGTGAGCTCCGGGACAGCTATGGCTACACCTTC
CASSELRDSYGYTF
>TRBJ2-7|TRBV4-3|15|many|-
TGCGCCAGCAGCCAGGACTGGGGTACTTTCTACGAGCAGTACTTC
CASSQDWGTFYEQYF
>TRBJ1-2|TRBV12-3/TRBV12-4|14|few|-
TGTGCCAGTGGTCGGCGTGGGGGCGCGAATGGCTACACCTTC
CASGRRGGANGYTF
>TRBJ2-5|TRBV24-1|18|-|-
TGTGCCACCAGTGATTCTAGCGCCCGCCGGCACAGGCAAGAGACCCAGTACTTC
CATSDSSARRHRQETQYF
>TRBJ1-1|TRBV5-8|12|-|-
TGTGCCAGCAGCTTGGCCAACACTGAAGCTATCTTT
CASSLANTEAIF
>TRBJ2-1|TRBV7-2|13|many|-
TGTGCCAGCAGCTGGCAATCCTACAATGAGCAGTTCTTC
CASSWQSYNEQFF
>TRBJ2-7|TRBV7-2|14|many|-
TGTGCCAGCTCCATCGACTGGAGTTCCTACGAGCAGTACTTC
CASSIDWSSYEQYF
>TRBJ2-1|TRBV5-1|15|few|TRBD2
TGCGCCAGCAGCAAGACTAGCGGGGAAGTCAATGAGCAGTTCTTC
CASSKTSGEVNEQFF
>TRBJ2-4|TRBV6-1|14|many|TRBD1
TGTGCCAGCAGCCGGGACAGGGTAAAAAACATTCAGTACTTC
CASSRDRVKNIQYF
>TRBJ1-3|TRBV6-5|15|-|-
TGTGCCAGCAGTTACTCGAGCCAGGGCGGAAACACCATATATTTT
CASSYSSQGGNTIYF
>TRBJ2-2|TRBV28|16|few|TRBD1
TGTGCCAGCAGTTTAGCTGGACAGGTGAAGTCCGGGGAGCTGTTTTTT
CASSLAGQVKSGELFF
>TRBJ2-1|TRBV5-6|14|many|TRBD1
TGTGCCAGCGCCATGGGACAGCTCTACAATGAGCAGTTCTTC
CASAMGQLYNEQFF
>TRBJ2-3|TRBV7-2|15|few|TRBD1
TGTGCCAGCAGCCGCCTGGACAGGTACACAGATACGCAGTATTTT
CASSRLDRYTDTQYF
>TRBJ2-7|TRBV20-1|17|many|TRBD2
TGCAGTGCTAGGGACTTCTTAGCGGGGGAAAGCTCCTACGAGCAGTACTTC
CSARDFLAGESSYEQYF
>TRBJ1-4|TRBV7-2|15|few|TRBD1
TGTGCCAGCAGCTTAGGACAGGGGGCTTTTGAAAAACTGTTTTTT
CASSLGQGAFEKLFF
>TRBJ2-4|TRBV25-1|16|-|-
TGTGCCAGCAGTGGGGGCCCGGGGCAGGGCAGGGACATTCAGTACTTC
CASSGGPGQGRDIQYF
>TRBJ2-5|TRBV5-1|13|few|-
TGCGCCAGCAGCTTGGAGTCCTGGGAGACCCAGTACTTC
CASSLESWETQYF
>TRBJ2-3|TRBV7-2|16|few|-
TGTGCCAGCAGCTCAAACAGGGCTTCTAGCACAGATACGCAGTATTTT
CASSSNRASSTDTQYF
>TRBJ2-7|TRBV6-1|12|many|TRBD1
TGTGCCAGCACAGGGGGCCCCTACGAGCAGTACTTC
CASTGGPYEQYF
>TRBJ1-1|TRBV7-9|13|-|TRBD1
TGTGCCAGCAGCTTAGGAGGGGGCCTTGAAGCTTTCTTT
CASSLGGGLEAFF
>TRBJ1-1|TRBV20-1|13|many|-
TGCAGTGCTCCAGGGAGGAGTGACACTGAAGCTTTCTTT
CSAPGRSDTEAFF
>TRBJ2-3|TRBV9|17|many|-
TGTGCCAGCAGCCCTTCCGGGACATTCTCTAGCACAGATACGCAGTATTTT
CASSPSGTFSSTDTQYF
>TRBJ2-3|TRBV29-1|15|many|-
TGCAGCGTTGAAGGGGGCAGGGTTGGCACAGATACGCAGTATTTT
CSVEGGRVGTDTQYF
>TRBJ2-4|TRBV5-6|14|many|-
TGTGCCAGCAGCTTGTACAGGGCGGGGAACATTCAGTACTTC
CASSLYRAGNIQYF
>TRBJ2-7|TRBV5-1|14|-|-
TGCGCCAGCAGCTTGGCCTACGGGGAATACGAGCAGTACTTC
CASSLAYGEYEQYF
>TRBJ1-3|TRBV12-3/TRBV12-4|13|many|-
TGTGCCAGCAGCCGCGGACCGGGCTACACCATATATTTT
CASSRGPGYTIYF
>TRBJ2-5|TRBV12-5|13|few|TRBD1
TGTGCTAGTGGTCGTGGACAGGAAGAGACCCAGTACTTC
CASGRGQEETQYF
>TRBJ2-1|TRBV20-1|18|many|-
TGCAGTGCTAGGATAGCCCAACAGACAGCTAACTATTACAATGAGCAGTTCTTC
CSARIAQQTANYYNEQFF
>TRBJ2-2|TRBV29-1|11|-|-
TGCAGCGTTGAAATAACCGGGGAGCTGTTTTTT
CSVEITGELFF
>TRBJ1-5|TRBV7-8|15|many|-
TGTGCCAGCAGCTTTGCCGGGGGCAGCAATCAGCCCCAGCATTTT
CASSFAGGSNQPQHF
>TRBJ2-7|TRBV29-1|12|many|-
TGCAGCGCCGAGGCAGGCTCCTACGAGCAGTACTTC
CSAEAGSYEQYF
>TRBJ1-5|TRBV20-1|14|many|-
TGCAGTGCTAGAGATGCAAGGAGCAATCAGCCCCAGCATTTT
CSARDARSNQPQHF
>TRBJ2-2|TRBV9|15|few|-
TGTGCCAGCAGCGTAATTTCAGGGATCGCCGGGGAGCTGTTTTTT
CASSVISGIAGELFF
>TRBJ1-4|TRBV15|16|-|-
TGTGCCACCAGCACCAGGGGATCGGGGCGCAATGAAAAACTGTTTTTT
CATSTRGSGRNEKLFF
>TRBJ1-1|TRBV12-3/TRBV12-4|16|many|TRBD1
TGTGCCAGCAGCCAGGGGACAGGGGGCTTTGACACTGAAGCTTTCTTT
CASSQGTGGFDTEAFF